The entry that follows covers one TCR beta chain sequence. This receptor's antigen is unknown. One base away there is no much larger clone; base qualities are not given. The source of the sample is a study of response to subunit inactivated influenza vaccine (dated 2018 in TCRdb). Study-wide context: To follow how T cells responded to a trivalent subunit inactivated influenza vaccine, the researchers relied on deep quantitative profiling of the T cell receptor repertoire.

The study at large found these results: According to the authors, only a limited number of new T cells may be recruited by each seasonal influenza vaccination.

Library preparation used RT-PCR. Instrument used: Illumina HiSeq 2500. TCRdb applied fastp at Q25 and MiXCR to the public reads, then kept only in-frame beta chains. Entries that share a CDR3 protein sequence are merged under the most common genes and DNA. The sample profile shows around 850,000 distinct CDR3 sequences; under 20% of them were found once. The top ten constitute approximately 11% of the sample. CDR1 and CDR2 are drawn from the germline V gene (reference sequence): DFQATT, SNEGSKA. V ends up 5 bases short and J 6 bases short, with an unmatched junction base count of 7. Including the terminal cysteine and phenylalanine, the CDR3 comprises 13 residues. The read is trimmed to its CDR3 DNA, 39 bases read in frame from base 1.

The source of this sequence is a man between 50 and 59 years old who received an inactivated influenza vaccine. Donor details come from another sample of the same person, matched by shared clones. The sequencing used PBMCs from blood, collected more than 4 days after vaccination. This chain is built from TRBV20-1 and TRBJ2-4; TRBD1 agrees with 7 junctional bases. The CDR3 has the sequence CSALIRTGNIQYF. The nucleotide sequence reads TGCAGTGCTCTTATTAGGACAGGAAACATTCAGTACTTC.